Listed below are T cell receptor beta chains from one sample, sequenced in a study of beta chain features in type 1 diabetes. TCRdb keeps only in-frame clones here, not all; method: immunoSEQ multiplex PCR. The data contain about 150,000 clones, approximately 10% of them singletons. The sample consisted of central memory CD4+ T cells from blood. The receptor set was obtained from a young man with type 1 diabetes. The CDR3 runs from the conserved cysteine through the conserved F or W. A D gene is named only where the DNA matches it firmly. The size of a clone is reported for some rows only, either as once, few or many, or as a class for expanded clones.

>TRBJ2-1|.|TRBV4-2|.
CASSQGDGGRYNEQFF
TGTGCCAGCAGCCAAGGCGATGGAGGCAGATACAATGAGCAGTTCTTC
>TRBJ2-1|TRBD2|TRBV7-3|.
CASSPGLAGGNEQFF
TGTGCCAGCAGCCCCGGACTAGCGGGAGGCAATGAGCAGTTCTTC
>TRBJ1-1|.|TRBV5-4|few
CASSLQGQPEAFF
TGTGCCAGCAGCTTGCAAGGACAGCCGGAAGCTTTCTTT
>TRBJ2-7|TRBD1|TRBV25-1|many
CASSLGQGEYF
TGTGCCAGCAGTCTCGGACAGGGAGAGTACTTC
>TRBJ1-4|.|TRBV4-2|.
CASSPGGQGGEKLFF
TGTGCCAGCAGCCCAGGTGGGCAGGGAGGTGAAAAACTGTTTTTT
>TRBJ2-7|.|TRBV7-2|.
CASSNGQYEQYF
TGTGCCAGCAGTAATGGGCAGTACGAGCAGTACTTC
>TRBJ2-3|TRBD1|TRBV29-1|.
CSVLKGTGGADTQYF
TGCAGCGTCTTGAAGGGGACAGGGGGCGCAGATACGCAGTATTTT
>TRBJ1-5|.|TRBV30|.
CAWSVFSSDQPQHF
TGTGCCTGGAGTGTATTCAGTTCCGATCAGCCCCAGCATTTT
>TRBJ2-1|TRBD2|TRBV11-2|few
CASSSQESGRARFF
TGTGCCAGCAGCAGCCAAGAGAGCGGGAGGGCCCGGTTCTTC
>TRBJ2-1|TRBD2|TRBV7-3|.
CASSTSGGLAGVEQFF
TGTGCCAGCAGCACCTCAGGGGGACTAGCGGGAGTTGAGCAGTTCTTC
>TRBJ2-3|TRBD2|TRBV5-1|few
CASSQASGSSDTQYF
TGCGCCAGCAGCCAGGCGAGCGGGAGCTCAGATACGCAGTATTTT
>TRBJ2-7|TRBD2|TRBV18|few
CASSPAGTSGRASMQYF
TGTGCCAGCTCCCCGGCCGGGACTAGCGGGAGGGCCTCCATGCAGTACTTC
>TRBJ1-5|.|TRBV27|few
CASSLRRGGMPQHF
TGTGCCAGCAGTTTACGGCGGGGCGGGATGCCCCAGCATTTT
>TRBJ2-1|TRBD2|TRBV7-2|few
CASSISGSRNNEQFF
TGTGCCAGCAGCATTAGCGGGAGCAGGAACAATGAGCAGTTCTTC
>TRBJ2-5|TRBD1|TRBV6-6|few
CASSYRQGSNQETQYF
TGTGCCAGCAGTTACCGACAGGGGTCAAACCAAGAGACCCAGTACTTC
>TRBJ2-2|TRBD2|TRBV4-2|.
CASSQEHRLAGTGELFF
TGTGCCAGCAGCCAAGAACACAGGCTAGCGGGTACCGGGGAGCTGTTTTTT
>TRBJ1-5|.|TRBV9|.
CASSPGVGNQPQHF
TGTGCCAGCAGCCCGGGTGTTGGCAATCAGCCCCAGCATTTT
>TRBJ1-2|TRBD1|TRBV18|few
CASSQTSGTASSYTF
TGTGCCAGCTCACAAACCTCCGGGACAGCTAGCAGCTACACCTTC
>TRBJ2-7|.|TRBV6-1|.
CASTVNSYEQYF
TGTGCCAGCACGGTTAACTCCTACGAGCAGTACTTC
>TRBJ2-5|.|TRBV2|.
CASSRVAETQYF
TGTGCCAGCAGTCGGGTGGCAGAGACCCAGTACTTC
>TRBJ2-1|.|TRBV4-1|.
CASSQDPVGEQFF
TGCGCCAGCAGCCAAGATCCCGTCGGTGAGCAGTTCTTC
>TRBJ2-1|TRBD1|TRBV7-2|few
CASSQMTGNEQFF
TGTGCCAGCAGCCAGATGACAGGGAATGAGCAGTTCTTC
>TRBJ2-5|.|TRBV18|.
CASSPTEYEETQYF
TGTGCCAGCTCACCCACCGAGTACGAAGAGACCCAGTACTTC
>TRBJ2-7|.|TRBV18|few
CASSSSSHEQYF
TGTGCCAGCTCCTCCTCGAGCCACGAGCAGTACTTC
>TRBJ2-2|.|TRBV9|.
CASSVDLAVGELFF
TGTGCCAGCAGCGTAGATCTAGCTGTCGGGGAGCTGTTTTTT
>TRBJ1-1|TRBD1|TRBV18|.
CASSPGQGLNTEAFF
TGTGCCAGCTCACCAGGACAGGGTTTGAACACTGAAGCTTTCTTT
>TRBJ2-1|TRBD2|TRBV29-1|few
CSVDRGTSGTNEQFF
TGCAGCGTTGATCGGGGTACTAGCGGGACCAATGAGCAGTTCTTC
>TRBJ2-5|.|TRBV7-2|few
CASSLPPKETQYF
TGTGCCAGCAGTCTACCACCGAAAGAGACCCAGTACTTC
>TRBJ2-7|.|TRBV7-3|few
CASSSGLEQYF
TGTGCCAGCAGCTCAGGACTGGAGCAGTACTTC
>TRBJ2-3|TRBD2|TRBV28|many
CASSLYTSGRARDTQYF
TGTGCCAGCAGTTTATACACTAGCGGGAGGGCCAGAGATACGCAGTATTTT
>TRBJ2-3|.|TRBV30|.
CAWSGNGGTDTQYF
TGTGCCTGGAGTGGAAACGGGGGCACAGATACGCAGTATTTT